This passage covers 28 T cell receptor beta chains from one sample sequenced in a study of cytomegalovirus exposure and HLA in healthy donors. The PCR contained 60 Vbeta and 13 Jbeta primers. Profiled with immunoSEQ multiplex PCR; TCRdb holds only in-frame clones, not every one. The profile shows 100,000 to 150,000 clones, around 81% of them singletons. Sequencing was done on a sample of PBMCs. The receptors stem from a young man in good health and CMV-seronegative.

CDR3 sequence: CASSLFPSGGSSYEQYF. The CDR3 DNA is TGTGCCAGCAGCTTATTTCCGAGCGGGGGTAGCTCCTACGAGCAGTACTTC. The chain employs TRBV7-2 and TRBJ2-7; 8 bases agree with TRBD2. Germline V gene data show CDR1 as SGHTA and CDR2 as FQGNSA. V dropped 2 bases and J dropped 0; count of bases not matched to a gene: 9. CDR3 length: 17 residues.

The J gene is TRBJ2-2, the V gene TRBV4-1, with 8 bases lining up with TRBD1. Germline CDR1 reads MGHRA; CDR2 reads YSYEKL. J gave up 4 bases and V 3 bases, and 4 bases lay outside the gene matches. The CDR3 length is 15 residues. This CDR3 reads CASSHQQGGTGELFF. For the CDR3, the DNA is TGCGCCAGCAGCCACCAACAGGGGGGCACCGGGGAGCTGTTTTTT.

The V gene is TRBV5-6, the J gene TRBJ2-7, with a tentative D call TRBD1 (5 bases). This CDR3 spans 15 amino acids. V lost 3 bases and J 2 bases, leaving 15 bases between the germline ends. Germline loops: CDR1 SGHDT, CDR2 YYEEEE. The CDR3 protein is CASSSRDRIAYEQYF. CDR3 sequence (DNA): TGTGCCAGCAGCTCTCGAGACAGAATTGCCTACGAGCAGTACTTC.

The V gene is TRBV7-9, the J gene TRBJ1-2; 10 bases align to TRBD1. This CDR3 is built from 14 residues. V trimming: 5 bases; J trimming: 8 bases; junction bases outside the gene matches: 8. From germline, CDR1 is SEHNR and CDR2 FQNEAQ (reference sequence). The CDR3 loop reads CASSLWDRGSGYTF. The DNA of the CDR3 is TGTGCCAGCAGCCTATGGGACAGGGGATCGGGCTACACCTTC. Full variable domain (remainder filled in from reference TRBV7-9 and TRBJ1-2): DTGVSQNPRHKITKRGQNVTFRCDPISEHNRLYWYRQTLGQGPEFLTYFQNEAQLEKSRLLSDRFSAERPKGSFSTLEIQRTEQGDSAMYLCASSLWDRGSGYTFGSGTRLTVV.

J is TRBJ2-2 and V is TRBV5-6, with a tentative D call TRBD2 (7 bases). The germline V gene encodes CDR1 SGHDT and CDR2 YYEEEE. CDR3 length: 15 amino acids. V lost 3 bases to trimming and J lost 7 bases, with 16 bases between them. CDR3 sequence reads: CASSYARGAGGELFF. The CDR3 nucleotides are TGTGCCAGCAGCTACGCTCGGGGGGCCGGCGGGGAGCTGTTTTTT.

The chain carries TRBV30 and TRBJ2-7, with 12 bases lining up with TRBD1. Trimming cost V 8 bases and J 2 bases; bases outside gene matches: 1. This CDR3 has 12 residues. Germline lookup yields CDR1 GTSNPN and CDR2 SVGIG (reference sequence). The CDR3 sequence: CARDRGPYEQYF. DNA for the CDR3: TGTGCCCGGGACAGGGGGCCCTACGAGCAGTACTTC.

The rearrangement links TRBV19 to TRBJ2-3; 10 bases line up with TRBD2. Germline CDR1 is LNHDA and CDR2 is SQIVND (reference sequence). Trimming removed 5 bases from V and 5 bases from J; junction bases left unmatched: 19. This CDR3 has 19 amino acids. The CDR3 DNA follows: TGTGCCAGTAGTCGCCGGGCTAGCGGGGGTGGCCTCCCGGAAGATACGCAGTATTTT. It encodes CASSRRASGGGLPEDTQYF.

The J gene is TRBJ1-6, the V gene TRBV9; 7 bases are shared with TRBD1. CDR1 is SGDLS, CDR2 YYNGEE, per germline. The junction had 10 bases not matched to a gene; V was cut back by 3 bases and J by 13 bases. CDR3 size: 14 residues. CDR3: CASSDGDRASPLHF. The CDR3 region has the DNA TGTGCCAGCAGCGACGGAGACAGGGCCTCCCCCCTCCACTTT.

This chain links TRBV10-3 with TRBJ2-7; 7 nucleotides match TRBD1. V trimming: 8 bases; J trimming: 0 bases; junction bases outside the gene matches: 10. This CDR3 has 15 amino acids. CDR1 and CDR2 (germline): ENHRY, SYGVKD. The CDR3 sequence is CAIGNWDSRSYEQYF. DNA for the CDR3: TGTGCCATCGGGAACTGGGACAGTCGCTCCTACGAGCAGTACTTC.

V and J are TRBV28 and TRBJ1-2, with a weak D call TRBD1 (6 bases). From germline, CDR1 is MDHEN and CDR2 SYDVKM. The V and J ends lost 5 bases and 4 bases respectively, with 17 bases between them. The CDR3 is made up of 15 amino acids. The CDR3 nucleotides read TGTGCCAGCAGTCGCGTACAACAGGGATCCTATGGCTACACCTTC. Residues: CASSRVQQGSYGYTF.

V is TRBV4-1 and J is TRBJ1-5; weak D call: TRBD1 (6 bases). The V end was cut by 0 bases, the J end by 7 bases, with 19 bases between. The CDR3 covers 17 residues. CDR1 and CDR2 (germline): MGHRA, YSYEKL. CDR3 loop: CASSQDLFVTGNQPQHF. In nucleotides, the CDR3 is TGCGCCAGCAGCCAAGATCTCTTTGTAACAGGGAACCAGCCCCAGCATTTT.

This sequence joins TRBV13 and TRBJ2-1; D possibly corresponds to TRBD1 (6 bases). Deletions cut 0 bases from V and 10 bases from J, with 10 bases between. The germline gives CDR1 PRHDT, CDR2 FYEKMQ (reference sequence). The CDR3 length is 13 residues. The CDR3 DNA reads TGTGCCAGCAGCTTAGGCCGAAGGGGGGAGCAGTTCTTC. It encodes CASSLGRRGEQFF.

The rearrangement links TRBV2 to TRBJ1-6; no reliable D call. The length of the CDR3 is 13 residues. Germline lookup yields CDR1 SNHLY and CDR2 FYNNEI. V shed 6 bases and J shed 9 bases, with 12 bases lying between them. CDR3: CASRVDFGSPLHF. The CDR3 nucleotides are TGTGCCAGCAGGGTAGATTTCGGTTCACCCCTCCACTTT.

DNA of the CDR3: TGTGCCAGCAGGGAGAGAGACACTGAAGCTTTCTTT. This sequence encodes CASRERDTEAFF. This chain joins TRBV5-6 and TRBJ1-1, with D unresolved. CDR1 SGHDT and CDR2 YYEEEE come from the germline V gene. This CDR3 is 12 amino acids long. Trimming took off 5 bases at V and 3 bases at J, with 8 bases between the two ends.

This sequence joins TRBV2 and TRBJ1-5, with 9 positions matching TRBD1. There are 14 residues in the CDR3. Germline V gene lookup returns CDR1 SNHLY and CDR2 FYNNEI. J gave up 7 bases and V 5 bases, and 6 bases lay outside the gene matches. CDR3 bases: TGTGCCAGCAGTAAGACAGGGGGTCTACAGCCCCAGCATTTT. Amino acids: CASSKTGGLQPQHF. The whole variable domain, filled in from reference TRBV2 and TRBJ1-5, reads EPEVTQTPSHQVTQMGQEVILRCVPISNHLYFYWYRQILGQKVEFLVSFYNNEISEKSEIFDDQFSVERPDGSNFTLKIRSTKLEDSAMYFCASSKTGGLQPQHFGDGTRLSIL.

The gene calls are TRBV18 and TRBJ2-3; D remains ambiguous. V was clipped by 3 bases and J by 0 bases, with 7 bases between them. CDR3 length: 14 amino acids. From germline, CDR1 is KGHSH and CDR2 LQKENI. CDR3: CASSPDTSTDTQYF. CDR3 nucleotide sequence: TGTGCCAGCTCACCTGATACTAGCACAGATACGCAGTATTTT.

The J gene is TRBJ1-5, the V gene TRBV6-5; D is ambiguous. CDR1 is MNHEY and CDR2 is SVGAGI in the germline V gene. This CDR3 has 15 amino acids. V was cut by 0 bases and J by 7 bases, with 13 bases left in between. The CDR3 spells CASSYSLRHRQPQHF. The CDR3 DNA reads as TGTGCCAGCAGTTACTCGTTGCGACATCGGCAGCCCCAGCATTTT.

The genes are TRBV10-3 and TRBJ1-5; tentatively, D is TRBD1 (6 bases). CDR3 length: 19 residues. The germline gives CDR1 ENHRY, CDR2 SYGVKD. The ends were cut back, 4 bases at V and 1 base at J, with 23 bases in the middle. The CDR3 reads CAISAQGAGVGNSNQPQHF. Here the CDR3 DNA reads TGTGCCATCAGTGCCCAAGGGGCAGGGGTTGGTAACAGCAATCAGCCCCAGCATTTT.

This clone was seen only a few times. The rearrangement links TRBV28 to TRBJ1-2, with TRBD1 matching over 8 bases. The CDR3 extends over 12 amino acids. V shed 10 bases and J 4 bases; nucleotides not matched to a gene: 5. Germline lookup yields CDR1 MDHEN and CDR2 SYDVKM. CDR3 coding DNA: TGTGCCACCCACAGGGGGGGCTATGGCTACACCTTC. Encoded protein: CATHRGGYGYTF.

This clone was picked up a small number of times. The chain links TRBV5-6 to TRBJ2-5; a possible D gene is TRBD1 (6 bases). Gene TRBJ2-7 matches the end of the DNA better, so the J call may be wrong. This CDR3 has 12 amino acids. CDR1 and CDR2 from the germline V gene are SGHDT and YYEEEE. CDR3 in DNA: TGTGCCAGCAGCTTGCAACAGGGCGAGCAGTACTTC. Encoded protein: CASSLQQGEQYF.

J is TRBJ1-3 and V is TRBV13; D is undetermined. There are 16 residues in the CDR3. V was trimmed by 3 bases and J by 0 bases, leaving 12 bases between them. Germline V gene sequence: CDR1 PRHDT, CDR2 FYEKMQ (reference sequence). The CDR3 reads CASSFSEGISGNTIYF. CDR3 nucleotides: TGTGCCAGCAGCTTCTCCGAGGGTATCTCTGGAAACACCATATATTTT. Complete variable domain (other parts from reference TRBV13 and TRBJ1-3): AAGVIQSPRHLIKEKRETATLKCYPIPRHDTVYWYQQGPGQDPQFLISFYEKMQSDKGSIPDRFSAQQFSDYHSELNMSSLELGDSALYFCASSFSEGISGNTIYFGEGSWLTVV.

The chain combines TRBV20-1 with TRBJ1-4; unclear D gene. Germline assignment: CDR1 DFQATT and CDR2 SNEGSKA (reference sequence). This CDR3 spans 11 amino acids. V was trimmed by 5 bases and J by 6 bases, leaving 7 bases between them. In nucleotides, the CDR3 is TGCAGTGCTCCGGGTTATGAAAAACTGTTTTTT. This gives the protein CSAPGYEKLFF.

The genes are TRBV7-2 and TRBJ2-1, with 11 bases matching TRBD1. The V gene end was trimmed by 3 bases and the J gene end by 9 bases; junction bases not matched to a gene: 10. In germline, CDR1 is SGHTA, CDR2 FQGNSA. The CDR3 sequence is 16 residues long. CDR3 in amino acids: CASSFQAWDRGSEQFF. CDR3 nucleotide sequence: TGTGCCAGCAGCTTCCAGGCCTGGGACAGGGGGAGTGAGCAGTTCTTC.

This clone was seen a few times. The V gene is TRBV28, the J gene TRBJ2-7; 9 nucleotides line up with TRBD1. Per the germline V gene, CDR1 is MDHEN and CDR2 is SYDVKM. CDR3 size: 15 residues. Germline trimming cut 4 bases from V and 6 bases from J; bases unmatched to any gene: 10. In nucleotides, the CDR3 is TGTGCCAGCAGTTACTGGGGGACAGGGCAGGTCGAGCAGTACTTC. It encodes CASSYWGTGQVEQYF.

This clone came up once. The J gene is TRBJ2-7, the V gene TRBV5-6, with 10 nucleotides matching TRBD1. This CDR3 region has 15 residues. Germline V gives CDR1 SGHDT, CDR2 YYEEEE. The ends lost 4 bases at V and 2 bases at J; junction bases unmatched: 6. CDR3 loop: CASSPGTGAPYEQYF. CDR3 in DNA: TGTGCCAGCAGCCCGGGGACAGGGGCACCCTACGAGCAGTACTTC. Combining the CDR3 with reference TRBV5-6 and TRBJ2-7 gives the whole variable domain DAGVTQSPTHLIKTRGQQVTLRCSPKSGHDTVSWYQQALGQGPQFIFQYYEEEERQRGNFPDRFSGHQFPNYSSELNVNALLLGDSALYLCASSPGTGAPYEQYFGPGTRLTVT.

This clone was seen once. The rearrangement joins TRBV27 to TRBJ1-5, with D hard to call. Germline V lookup: CDR1 MNHEY, CDR2 SMNVEV (reference sequence). The ends were cut back, 4 bases at V and 5 bases at J, with 15 bases in the middle. This CDR3 comprises 15 residues. CDR3 sequence (DNA): TGTGCCAGCAGTTGGCACTTCGGGGAGGATCAGCCCCAGCATTTT. It translates to CASSWHFGEDQPQHF.

V and J are TRBV6-5 and TRBJ1-1, with unresolved D. The germline CDR1 and CDR2 sequences are MNHEY and SVGAGI. This CDR3 region has 13 residues. The V and J ends lost 6 bases and 5 bases respectively, with 13 bases between them. CDR3 sequence reads: CASSPRRATEAFF. CDR3 nucleotides: TGTGCCAGCAGCCCTAGGAGAGCGACTGAAGCTTTCTTT.

The V gene is TRBV7-6, the J gene TRBJ1-1; D might be TRBD1 (6 bases). Deletions cut 1 base from V and 0 bases from J, with 15 bases between. Per germline, CDR1 SGHVS and CDR2 FNYEAQ. The length of the CDR3 is 17 residues. In DNA form, the CDR3 reads TGTGCCAGCAGCTTAGATCCTGCGGGGGCCCTGAACACTGAAGCTTTCTTT. It translates to CASSLDPAGALNTEAFF.